The clone carrying this T cell receptor beta chain came up many times. The sample comes from a study of T cells in Graves' hyperthyroidism and ophthalmopathy. Amplified TCR beta CDR3 regions came from RNA transcripts. Primed by the HTBI set, a first-round RT-PCR was run on the TCR CDR3. One entry per CDR3 protein results from TCRdb running MiXCR on the multiplex PCR reads. Found here are a few hundred thousand distinct CDR3 sequences, 15% to 19% of them singletons; the top ten hold 13% to 15%. Germline V lookup: CDR1 MNHNS, CDR2 SASEGT. V was clipped by 5 bases and J by 3 bases; unmatched bases: 8. The CDR3 runs 15 residues.

Sequenced sample: blood. The TCR sequence derives from a woman aged 18-29 years with Graves' hyperthyroidism. V is TRBV6-1 and J is TRBJ1-1; 8 positions match TRBD1. The CDR3 region is CASSPADREYTEAFF. CDR3 in DNA: TGTGCCAGCAGTCCCGCGGACAGGGAATACACTGAAGCTTTCTTT.